This T cell receptor (beta chain) was captured by sequencing in a study of graft-versus-host responses after intestinal transplantation. Notes on the study in general: Early post-transplant HvG declines tracked with peak circulating GvH clone levels.

This table comes from immunoSEQ multiplex PCR, and its TCRdb copy is limited to in-frame clones, with some not included. The sample carries 35,000 to 45,000 clones, around 94% recorded once. This clone was seen a single time. Its antigen is unknown. The sequence derives from a human donor who was the organ donor for an intestinal transplant. Specimen: unstimulated CD4+ T cells sorted from spleen or lymph node cells, collected before transplant.

CDR3 sequence (DNA): TGCGCCAGCAGCCCCAGCGGGGGGGCTGTTGAGCAGTTCTTC. It is translated as CASSPSGGAVEQFF. The chain joins TRBV5-1 to TRBJ2-1; 10 bases line up with TRBD2. The germline gives CDR1 SGHRS, CDR2 YFSETQ. The CDR3 spans 14 residues. V lost 4 bases to trimming and J lost 9 bases; unmatched junction nucleotides: 7.